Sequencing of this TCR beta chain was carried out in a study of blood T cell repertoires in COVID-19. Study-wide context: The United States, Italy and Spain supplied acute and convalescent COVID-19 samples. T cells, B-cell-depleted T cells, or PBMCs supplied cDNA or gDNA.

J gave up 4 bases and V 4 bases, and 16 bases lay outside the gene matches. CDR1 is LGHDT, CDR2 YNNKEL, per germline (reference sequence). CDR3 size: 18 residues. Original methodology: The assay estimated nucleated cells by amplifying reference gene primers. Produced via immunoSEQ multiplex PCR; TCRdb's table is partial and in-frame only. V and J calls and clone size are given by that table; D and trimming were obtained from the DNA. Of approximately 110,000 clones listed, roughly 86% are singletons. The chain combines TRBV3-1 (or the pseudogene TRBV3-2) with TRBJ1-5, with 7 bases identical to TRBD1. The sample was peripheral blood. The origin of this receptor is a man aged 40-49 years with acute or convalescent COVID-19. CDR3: CASSLRGGSGTENQPQHF. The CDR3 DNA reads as TGTGCCAGCAGCCTGCGAGGAGGTTCCGGGACAGAGAATCAGCCCCAGCATTTT.